This T cell receptor beta chain came from a study of blood T cell repertoires in COVID-19. For the study at large: COVID-19 samples collected from the United States, Italy and Spain covered acute and convalescent phases. PBMCs, B-cell-depleted T cells, or T cells were the source of the cDNA or gDNA that made up the material.

Trimming stripped 8 bases from V and 9 bases from J, with 13 bases between. The CDR3 is made up of 11 amino acids. The germline gives CDR1 SGHTA, CDR2 FQGNSA. Source study methods: Reference gene primer amplification in the assay estimated nucleated cell counts. Repertoires were generated with immunoSEQ multiplex PCR, while TCRdb's copy carries only in-frame clones and drops some. Clonal size and the V and J genes are those of that table, whereas D and trimming came from the DNA. Of about 27,000 clones listed, more than 85% were seen once; the top ten hold about 17%. The rearrangement uses TRBV7-2 and TRBJ2-5; D possibly corresponds to TRBD1 (5 bases). This receptor was taken from a human donor with active COVID-19. The donor label of this sample is uncertain. Sequencing was performed on peripheral blood. CDR3 in DNA: TGTGCCAGCTCGCTGGGGCAGCCCCAGTACTTC. This encodes CASSLGQPQYF.